The 9 T cell receptor beta chains presented below share a single source sample, sequenced in a study of early T cells in non-severe SARS-CoV-2 infection. MiXCR was run by TCRdb on the 5' RACE reads, yielding one entry per CDR3 protein. The sample yields 65,000 to 80,000 distinct CDR3 sequences, less than 15% seen once. What was sequenced was whole blood. Every receptor here comes from an adult who was a healthcare worker with PCR-confirmed SARS-CoV-2 infection or an uninfected control (not recorded which).

V is TRBV27 and J is TRBJ2-3, with D possibly TRBD2 on 6 matching bases. Trimming stripped 5 bases from V and 3 bases from J, with 18 bases between. The CDR3 length is 16 residues. CDR1 and CDR2 (germline): MNHEY, SMNVEV (reference sequence). Written as DNA, the CDR3 is TGTGCCAGCAGTCGCATTTTGGGGCGGGGAACAGATACGCAGTATTTT. Its protein is CASSRILGRGTDTQYF.

This clonotype was found a few times. V is TRBV6-1 and J is TRBJ1-3, with 10 nucleotides matching TRBD1. V dropped 3 bases and J dropped 4; count of bases not matched to a gene: 6. The CDR3 totals 16 residues. Germline V lookup: CDR1 MNHNS, CDR2 SASEGT. The CDR3 sequence: CASSEAGTGAGNTIYF. Written as DNA, the CDR3 is TGTGCCAGCAGTGAGGCCGGGACAGGGGCCGGAAACACCATATATTTT.

The chain recombines TRBV28 with TRBJ2-3; D possibly corresponds to TRBD2 (5 bases). The V end lost 2 bases, the J end lost 5 bases, and 14 bases lay between the germline ends. The V gene's germline CDR1 is MDHEN and CDR2 SYDVKM. The CDR3 consists of 15 residues. CDR3 residues: CASSLGRSEGDTQYF. Written as DNA, the CDR3 is TGTGCCAGCAGTTTAGGGCGTTCCGAGGGAGATACGCAGTATTTT.

This clonotype was counted between two and nine times. The V and J genes are TRBV5-1 and TRBJ1-4; D might be TRBD1 (6 bases). Trimming left V 4 bases short and J 8 bases short, with 15 bases between. Germline V gene data show CDR1 as SGHRS and CDR2 as YFSETQ. The CDR3 totals 14 residues. The DNA of the CDR3 is TGCGCCAGCAGCATATCAGGGGAGTCGGAAAAACTGTTTTTT. Translation: CASSISGESEKLFF.

This clonotype was seen only a few times. The genes are TRBV12-5 and TRBJ1-1, with D unresolved. The V gene's germline CDR1 is LGHNT and CDR2 FRNRAP. Trimming left V 6 bases short and J 4 bases short, with 12 bases between. The CDR3 extends over 13 amino acids. CDR3 DNA: TGTGCTAGTGGCCCGAGCTGGGGCACTGAAGCTTTCTTT. Its translation: CASGPSWGTEAFF.

The V gene is TRBV28, the J gene TRBJ2-5, with D perhaps matching TRBD1 (5 bases). The V and J ends lost 5 bases and 5 bases respectively, with 18 bases between them. Germline CDR1 reads MDHEN; CDR2 reads SYDVKM. The CDR3 has 15 residues. The CDR3 sequence is CASSRSQGLGETQYF. Here the CDR3 DNA reads TGTGCCAGCAGTAGATCGCAGGGTCTTGGGGAGACCCAGTACTTC. Full variable domain (rest looked up from reference TRBV28 and TRBJ2-5): DVKVTQSSRYLVKRTGEKVFLECVQDMDHENMFWYRQDPGLGLRLIYFSYDVKMKEKGDIPEGYSVSREKKERFSLILESASTNQTSMYLCASSRSQGLGETQYFGPGTRLLVL.

The CDR3 region is CASSLGSGVKYNEQFF. CDR3 sequence (DNA): TGTGCCAGCAGCTTAGGAAGCGGGGTGAAATACAATGAGCAGTTCTTC. This chain links TRBV7-9 with TRBJ2-1, with TRBD2 matching 7 bases. V shed 1 base, J shed 4 bases, and the junction held 7 bases outside the gene matches. CDR1 and CDR2 (germline): SEHNR, FQNEAQ (reference sequence). The CDR3 runs to 16 residues.

This clonotype was seen ten or more times. The V and J genes are TRBV4-1 and TRBJ2-2; 11 nucleotides align to TRBD2. The CDR3 runs 17 residues. Germline values: CDR1 MGHRA, CDR2 YSYEKL. V dropped 0 bases and J dropped 6; count of bases not matched to a gene: 6. The CDR3: CASSQDASGGIPGELFF. CDR3 coding DNA: TGCGCCAGCAGCCAAGATGCTAGCGGGGGGATTCCCGGGGAGCTGTTTTTT.

The rearrangement links TRBV20-1 to TRBJ2-1, with 14 bases fitting TRBD2. The trim removed 7 bases at V and 6 bases at J, leaving 8 bases unmatched. This CDR3 is 15 amino acids long. The germline V gene encodes CDR1 DFQATT and CDR2 SNEGSKA (reference sequence). The CDR3 DNA reads TGCAGTGTTTTTACCGGGACTAGCGGGAGCAATGAGCAGTTCTTC. It is translated as CSVFTGTSGSNEQFF.